This paragraph reports one T cell receptor beta chain. The CDR3 spans 16 residues. V gave up 3 bases and J gave up 2 bases; unmatched junction bases: 10. The germline gives CDR1 MDHEN, CDR2 SYDVKM. This sample was taken from a study of blood T cell repertoires in COVID-19. TCRdb's table, derived via immunoSEQ multiplex PCR, lists solely in-frame clones and lacks some. The table shows under 200,000 clones, with 80% to 95% occurring only once. The source is a middle-aged man with acute or convalescent COVID-19. V is TRBV28 and J is TRBJ2-7, with 7 bases aligning to TRBD1. Sequenced sample: peripheral blood. The CDR3 region has the DNA TGTGCCAGCAGTTTTATTCCGGGACAGCCGACCTACGAGCAGTACTTC. Translated: CASSFIPGQPTYEQYF.